This T cell receptor (beta chain) stems from a study of shared clonotypes between healthy human individuals. Findings of the study overall: Researchers sampled blood only, noting tissue repertoires likely differ. The represented genetic and exposure-history diversity was limited by the small number of donors.

The table came from immunoSEQ multiplex PCR; TCRdb's copy has only in-frame clones and leaves some out. The sample has fewer than 650,000 clones; roughly 72% are singletons. Nashville, Tennessee was home to all donors, each a Caucasian adult. The CDR3 length is 16 residues. In germline, CDR1 is SGHAT, CDR2 FQNNGV. J lost 5 bases, V lost 6 bases, and 14 bases had no gene match. A remark on this clone: Its antigen is currently unknown.

This sequence was found in a middle-aged woman in good health. Some clones in this sample may be carry-over from other donors' samples. Specimen: PBMCs. The V and J genes are TRBV11-2 and TRBJ2-3, with 7 bases identical to TRBD2. The CDR3 sequence: CASSRIVRRELDTQYF. The DNA of the CDR3 is TGTGCCAGCAGTCGTATAGTGAGGCGGGAGCTAGATACGCAGTATTTT. The variable domain in full, with the rest retrieved from reference TRBV11-2 and TRBJ2-3, is EAGVAQSPRYKIIEKRQSVAFWCNPISGHATLYWYQQILGQGPKLLIQFQNNGVVDDSQLPKDRFSAERLKGVDSTLKIQPAKLEDSAVYLCASSRIVRRELDTQYFGPGTRLTVL.